This T cell receptor (beta chain) was retrieved from a study of shared clonotypes between healthy human individuals. The CDR3 length is 13 residues. Germline CDR1 reads SGHTA; CDR2 reads FQGTGA. Trimming removed 6 bases from V and 10 bases from J, with 16 bases in between. Libraries were prepared by immunoSEQ multiplex PCR; TCRdb keeps only in-frame clonotypes and omits some of them. The sample includes over 1.5 million clones, 95% to 99% of them seen just once. Sequencing was done on a sample of naive CD4+ T cells sorted from blood. Noted subset: CD45RA+ positively selected. J is TRBJ2-1 and V is TRBV7-3; perhaps D is TRBD1 or TRBD2 (6 bases each). The TCR originated in a man aged 25 to 40 in good health. CDR3 bases: TGTGCCAGCAGTGTAGGGGGGAGTTCGGAGCAGTTCTTC. Residues: CASSVGGSSEQFF.